Each of the 24 T cell receptor beta chains below was sequenced from the same sample in a study of T cells expressing NK-cell markers. From the 5' RACE reads, TCRdb lists one entry per CDR3 protein and no DNA. The sample data list 400,000 or so distinct CDR3 sequences. Sequenced: blood T cells: a sorted CD56 or NKG2C T cell subset, CD4+ or CD8+ T cells, or bulk PBMC T cells (not recorded which). The source of these receptors is a woman between 50 and 59 years old in good health.

The chain carries TRBV6-6 and TRBJ1-4; TCRdb indicates TRBD1, and absent DNA this call remains unverified. CDR3 size: 15 residues. Germline lookup yields CDR1 MNHNY and CDR2 SVGAGI (reference sequence). CDR3 in amino acids: CASSYAGTGGEKLFF.

The chain links TRBV5-6 to TRBJ2-6; as DNA is missing, the TRBD1 call by TCRdb cannot be tested. This CDR3 has 16 amino acids. The germline V gene encodes CDR1 SGHDT and CDR2 YYEEEE. This CDR3 reads CASILGDLLGANVLTF.

The chain's CDR3 is CASSPTGTSGRAWDEQFF. The rearrangement uses TRBV18 and TRBJ2-1; the D gene TCRdb calls, TRBD2, cannot be checked with no DNA. From germline, CDR1 is KGHSH and CDR2 LQKENI. The CDR3 runs 18 residues.

J is TRBJ1-4 and V is TRBV29-1. This CDR3 is 13 amino acids long. Germline CDR1 and CDR2: SQVTM and ANQGSEA. The CDR3 region is CSVEDRAQEKLFF. The whole variable domain, filled in from reference TRBV29-1 and TRBJ1-4, reads SAVISQKPSRDICQRGTSLTIQCQVDSQVTMMFWYRQQPGQSLTLIATANQGSEATYESGFVIDKFPISRPNLTFSTLTVSNMSPEDSSIYLCSVEDRAQEKLFFGSGTQLSVL.

V is TRBV6-5 and J is TRBJ2-2. The CDR3 covers 14 residues. Germline V gene sequence: CDR1 MNHEY, CDR2 SVGAGI. CDR3: CASSYSFSSGELFF.

The genes are TRBV5-1 and TRBJ2-2; TCRdb's D call, TRBD2, is unchecked because there is no DNA. The CDR3 extends over 15 amino acids. Germline V lookup: CDR1 SGHRS, CDR2 YFSETQ. CDR3 residues: CASSKTRTATGELFF.

V usage is TRBV4-1 and J usage is TRBJ1-2; TCRdb proposes TRBD1, but this gene call is untestable without DNA. CDR3 length: 15 residues. Germline V gives CDR1 MGHRA, CDR2 YSYEKL. This CDR3 is CASSHPSGMNYGYTF.

This sequence joins TRBV18 and TRBJ1-4; checking the TCRdb D call of TRBD1 is not possible without DNA. Germline-derived CDR1 and CDR2 are KGHSH and LQKENI. The CDR3 sequence is 13 residues long. CDR3 in amino acids: CASSTGTYEKLFF.

The chain joins TRBV4-1 to TRBJ2-6; the D call of TRBD2 rests on TCRdb alone, since no DNA is present to check it. The CDR3 is 17 amino acids. Germline values: CDR1 MGHRA, CDR2 YSYEKL. The CDR3 loop is CASSGGRGVFGANVLTF.

The genes are TRBV6-7 and TRBJ2-5; TCRdb's D call of TRBD1 is untestable without DNA. TRBV6-7 is an ORF, with its function uncertain. This CDR3 is 14 amino acids long. CDR3 residues: CASSYRTGQETQYF.

This chain uses TRBV18 with TRBJ2-1; TCRdb designates TRBD1, a call that cannot be tested without DNA. This CDR3 contains 14 residues. Germline CDR1 reads KGHSH; CDR2 reads LQKENI. The CDR3 protein is CASSPEDSSNEQFF.

The CDR3 loop reads CASSSPGADTQYF. The chain combines TRBV11-2 with TRBJ2-3; TCRdb indicates TRBD1, and absent DNA this call remains unverified. The germline V gene has CDR1 SGHAT and CDR2 FQNNGV. CDR3 length: 13 amino acids.

The J gene is TRBJ2-2, the V gene TRBV7-7; TCRdb proposes TRBD2, but this gene call is untestable without DNA. Germline assignment: CDR1 SSHAT and CDR2 FNYEAQ (reference sequence). The CDR3 runs to 15 residues. CDR3 in amino acids: CAISPGLGNTGELFF.

This CDR3 reads CASSLVPHRLDKTYEQYF. The chain has TRBV5-1 and TRBJ2-7; as DNA is missing, the TRBD1 call by TCRdb cannot be tested. Germline V gene sequence: CDR1 SGHRS, CDR2 YFSETQ. The CDR3 contains 18 residues.

The rearrangement joins TRBV12-3 or TRBV12-4 to TRBJ2-1; TCRdb reports TRBD2, a call that lacks DNA to check it against. The CDR3 is 14 amino acids. CDR3 protein: CASSLGSLRDWQFF.

The chain carries TRBV12-3 or TRBV12-4 and TRBJ1-2; with no DNA, the TCRdb D assignment of TRBD1 cannot be verified. There are 14 residues in the CDR3. The CDR3 reads CASSFGDSLYGYTF.

The V gene is TRBV3-1, the J gene TRBJ2-1; TCRdb indicates TRBD2, and absent DNA this call remains unverified. CDR1 and CDR2 (germline): LGHDT, YNNKEL (reference sequence). CDR3 size: 15 residues. The CDR3 protein is CASSRTAGLGNEQFF.

The V call is TRBV6-2 or TRBV6-3, the J call TRBJ2-1; TCRdb proposes TRBD2, but this gene call is untestable without DNA. The CDR3 consists of 16 residues. Germline lookup yields CDR1 MNHEY and CDR2 SVGEGT. The CDR3 sequence: CASSYSLAGGRNEQFF.

The chain has TRBV3-1 and TRBJ2-2; TCRdb indicates TRBD2, and absent DNA this call remains unverified. The CDR3 is made up of 16 amino acids. Germline V gives CDR1 LGHDT, CDR2 YNNKEL (reference sequence). The CDR3 region is CASSPGLAPFRRELFF.

The chain combines TRBV5-1 with TRBJ2-1; the D call of TRBD1 rests on TCRdb alone, since no DNA is present to check it. The CDR3 sequence is 16 residues long. CDR1 SGHRS and CDR2 YFSETQ come from the germline V gene. CDR3 region: CASSRGQGFSYNEQFF.

The chain is built from TRBV5-5 and TRBJ1-1; the D call from TCRdb, TRBD1, cannot be confirmed without DNA. Looked up from germline, CDR1 is SGHKS and CDR2 is YYEKEE (reference sequence). The CDR3 loop spans 14 amino acids. The CDR3: CASIPGGGSTEAFF.

CDR3 sequence: CASSLGAGGPDEQFF. V and J are TRBV12-3 or TRBV12-4 and TRBJ2-1; TCRdb calls TRBD2, which cannot be checked without DNA. The CDR3 extends over 15 amino acids.

J is TRBJ2-7 and V is TRBV20-1; TCRdb gives TRBD1 as the D gene, but with no DNA this cannot be confirmed. The CDR3 has 13 amino acids. Germline assignment: CDR1 DFQATT and CDR2 SNEGSKA (reference sequence). The CDR3 sequence is CSAKGQGFGEQYF.

The CDR3 sequence is CASSLRPGDTQYF. The V gene is TRBV5-6, the J gene TRBJ2-3. CDR1 SGHDT and CDR2 YYEEEE come from the germline V gene. This CDR3 region has 13 residues.